This TCR beta chain is drawn from a study of CD8 T cells in ankylosing spondylitis. Germline V CDR1 and CDR2: MGHRA, YSYEKL. CDR3 length equals 13 residues. Trimming took 6 bases from V and 9 from J, leaving 15 bases between them. Quantitative 5'-RACE with molecular barcodes produced the TCR beta libraries. TCRdb re-derived calls from the 5' RACE reads in MiXCR, one entry per CDR3 protein. This sample carries about 360,000 distinct CDR3 sequences, roughly 20% of them seen once, and the ten largest clones take less than 15%. This clonotype was seen only a few times. Its antigen is unknown. Overall study findings and caveats: It appeared that ankylosing spondylitis blood was characterized by a TCR beta motif of under ten highly homologous variants. Past studies reported some motif variants in reactive arthritis synovial fluid and blood.

Specimen: blood, either unsorted or a sorted T cell fraction (not recorded which). This sequence joins TRBV4-1 and TRBJ2-1; D might be TRBD2 (5 bases). The TCR sequence derives from a male donor with ankylosing spondylitis or in good health (not recorded which). The CDR3 DNA follows: TGCGCCAGCAGACTGGACTCGACACGTGAGCAGTTCTTC. This sequence encodes CASRLDSTREQFF.